One sample yielded the 26 T cell receptor beta chains listed below, sequenced in a study of cytomegalovirus exposure and HLA in healthy donors. Researchers ran the PCR with 60 Vbeta and 13 Jbeta primers. Produced via immunoSEQ multiplex PCR; TCRdb's table is partial and in-frame only. The table shows more than 85,000 clones, with around 80% occurring only once. The sequencing input was PBMCs. All receptors derive from a female donor in good health and CMV-seropositive.

This chain connects TRBV2 to TRBJ2-5; 10 bases are a match to TRBD2. CDR3 size: 14 residues. Looked up from germline, CDR1 is SNHLY and CDR2 is FYNNEI. V trimming: 8 bases; J trimming: 1 base; junction bases outside the gene matches: 4. The DNA for the CDR3 is TGTGCCAGCGTGGCTAGCGGGGGCCAAGAGACCCAGTACTTC. Protein sequence: CASVASGGQETQYF.

In its sample, this clone was seen a few times. V gene TRBV4-3 combines with J gene TRBJ1-6, with a tentative D call TRBD1 (6 bases). V was pared by 1 base and J by 6 bases, with 13 bases between. This CDR3 region has 16 residues. CDR1 LGHNA and CDR2 YSLEER come from the germline V gene. The CDR3 loop is CASSQGRGGSNSPLHF. CDR3 bases: TGCGCCAGCAGCCAAGGTCGAGGGGGAAGTAATTCACCCCTCCACTTT.

The chain uses TRBV19 and TRBJ2-3; TRBD2 is a possible D gene (5 bases). The V end was cut by 4 bases, the J end by 3 bases, with 17 bases between. Germline loops: CDR1 LNHDA, CDR2 SQIVND (reference sequence). The CDR3 length is 16 residues. CDR3 in DNA: TGTGCCAGTAGTAACTCTATAGTTACGGGGACAGATACGCAGTATTTT. Its translation is CASSNSIVTGTDTQYF.

Comment on this clone: A read error may account for a junction end that differs from germline. The chain links TRBV7-9 to TRBJ2-7; TRBD1 agrees at 9 bases. CDR1 is SEHNR and CDR2 is FQNEAQ in the germline V gene (reference sequence). The CDR3 loop spans 16 amino acids. CDR3 nucleotide sequence: TGTTCCAGCAGCCCTCCTCGGAGGACAGGGGCCTACGAGCAGTACTTC. Translated: CSSSPPRRTGAYEQYF.

The CDR3 here is CASTRGGQGGTEAFF. The CDR3 nucleotides are TGCGCCAGCACCCGGGGGGGACAGGGAGGGACTGAAGCTTTCTTT. This chain links TRBV5-1 with TRBJ1-1; 9 nucleotides match TRBD1. V shed 6 bases and J 5 bases; nucleotides not matched to a gene: 11. Germline V gene data show CDR1 as SGHRS and CDR2 as YFSETQ. The CDR3 spans 15 residues.

The chain recombines TRBV19 with TRBJ2-1; the match to TRBD2 covers 12 bases. The CDR3 extends over 17 amino acids. CDR1 is LNHDA, CDR2 SQIVND, per germline (reference sequence). Germline trimming cut 5 bases from V and 4 bases from J; bases unmatched to any gene: 9. The CDR3 loop is CASSVVTSGRSYNEQFF. CDR3 nucleotides: TGTGCCAGTAGTGTCGTGACTAGCGGGAGAAGTTACAATGAGCAGTTCTTC. Full variable domain (remainder filled in from reference TRBV19 and TRBJ2-1): DGGITQSPKYLFRKEGQNVTLSCEQNLNHDAMYWYRQDPGQGLRLIYYSQIVNDFQKGDIAEGYSVSREKKESFPLTVTSAQKNPTAFYLCASSVVTSGRSYNEQFFGPGTRLTVL.

The chain links TRBV30 to TRBJ2-3, with D possibly matching TRBD2 (6 bases). Germline CDR1 and CDR2: GTSNPN and SVGIG (reference sequence). Trimming left V 3 bases short and J 3 bases short, with 13 bases between. The CDR3 is 14 residues long. As DNA, the CDR3 is TGTGCCTGGAGGCCTAGCGTCCGAACAGATACGCAGTATTTT. Translated, it gives CAWRPSVRTDTQYF.

This clone has more than one count but fewer than ten. The likely explanation is a read error, given a far larger clone one base away. V and J are TRBV5-5 and TRBJ2-7, with TRBD1 identical over 11 bases. CDR3 length: 15 amino acids. V shed 4 bases, J shed 5 bases, and the junction held 8 bases outside the gene matches. Germline V lookup: CDR1 SGHKS, CDR2 YYEKEE (reference sequence). The CDR3: CASSESGTGGDEQYF. CDR3 sequence (DNA): TGTGCCAGCAGCGAAAGCGGGACAGGGGGGGACGAGCAGTACTTC.

This clone was detected only once. The chain is built from TRBV5-1 and TRBJ2-2; tentative D call: TRBD1 (5 bases). Trimming took 4 bases from V and 4 from J, leaving 20 bases between them. CDR3 length: 17 residues. Germline loops: CDR1 SGHRS, CDR2 YFSETQ. CDR3 coding DNA: TGCGCCAGCAGCCCTCGACCCCAGGGTTCGGGCACCGGGGAGCTGTTTTTT. This translates into CASSPRPQGSGTGELFF.

This chain connects TRBV6-1 to TRBJ1-2; tentatively, D is TRBD1 (6 bases). The CDR3 spans 13 residues. Germline V gene sequence: CDR1 MNHNS, CDR2 SASEGT. The ends were cut back, 7 bases at V and 8 bases at J, with 17 bases in the middle. CDR3 sequence: CASTPPGAGGYTF. The CDR3 coding sequence is TGTGCCAGCACCCCCCCAGGGGCAGGAGGCTACACCTTC.

The CDR3 DNA reads TGTGCCAGCAGCTTGGTGGGACAGGGCGGGGGTGAGCAGTTCTTC. The encoded protein is CASSLVGQGGGEQFF. The gene calls are TRBV5-6 and TRBJ2-1; TRBD1 aligns across 9 bases. The CDR3 extends over 15 amino acids. J lost 9 bases, V lost 0 bases, and 7 bases had no gene match. Germline V CDR1 and CDR2: SGHDT, YYEEEE.

The V and J genes are TRBV2 and TRBJ2-1, with 9 nucleotides matching TRBD2. J was trimmed by 4 bases and V by 2 bases; bases with no gene match: 3. Germline V gives CDR1 SNHLY, CDR2 FYNNEI. The length of the CDR3 is 15 residues. The CDR3 DNA reads as TGTGCCAGCAGTGAAATGGCGGGAGGGTACAATGAGCAGTTCTTC. It is translated as CASSEMAGGYNEQFF.

CDR3 residues: CSAGVSTEAFF. Here the CDR3 DNA reads TGCAGTGCCGGGGTTTCCACTGAAGCTTTCTTT. The chain employs TRBV20-1 and TRBJ1-1; no reliable D call. The CDR3 sequence is 11 residues long. Trimming stripped 6 bases from V and 4 bases from J, with 9 bases between. Germline CDR1 reads DFQATT; CDR2 reads SNEGSKA (reference sequence).

The chain links TRBV7-9 to TRBJ1-2; D call uncertain. V was clipped by 4 bases and J by 1 base, with 7 bases between them. CDR3 length equals 13 residues. The germline V gene has CDR1 SEHNR and CDR2 FQNEAQ (reference sequence). Here the CDR3 reads CASSYSINYGYTF. Here the CDR3 DNA reads TGTGCCAGCAGCTACAGTATTAACTATGGCTACACCTTC. The whole variable domain, remainder taken from reference TRBV7-9 and TRBJ1-2, is DTGVSQNPRHKITKRGQNVTFRCDPISEHNRLYWYRQTLGQGPEFLTYFQNEAQLEKSRLLSDRFSAERPKGSFSTLEIQRTEQGDSAMYLCASSYSINYGYTFGSGTRLTVV.

The rearrangement links TRBV29-1 to TRBJ2-2; the D gene is possibly TRBD2 (6 bases). V lost 1 base and J lost 5, with 14 bases in between. Germline loops: CDR1 SQVTM, CDR2 ANQGSEA. The CDR3 runs 15 residues. The CDR3 reads CSVEARGAGTGELFF. The CDR3 nucleotides are TGCAGCGTTGAAGCAAGGGGCGCGGGGACCGGGGAGCTGTTTTTT.

CDR3 region: CASSLGVGAEQFF. CDR3 coding DNA: TGTGCCAGCAGCTTAGGGGTGGGAGCTGAGCAGTTCTTC. This chain joins TRBV11-2 and TRBJ2-1; D may be TRBD2 (5 bases). The CDR3 sequence is 13 residues long. Germline loops: CDR1 SGHAT, CDR2 FQNNGV. V was trimmed by 1 base and J by 9 bases, leaving 10 bases between them.

V and J are TRBV5-5 and TRBJ2-7; TRBD2 matches at 7 bases. Germline V CDR1 and CDR2: SGHKS, YYEKEE (reference sequence). The trim removed 1 base at V and 2 bases at J, leaving 3 bases unmatched. This CDR3 has 14 residues. CDR3 in DNA: TGTGCCAGCAGCTTGCTTGGGACTACCTACGAGCAGTACTTC. Its protein is CASSLLGTTYEQYF.

The gene calls are TRBV7-2 and TRBJ2-3; a possible D gene is TRBD1 (5 bases). CDR3 length: 15 amino acids. The V end was cut by 6 bases, the J end by 2 bases, with 15 bases between. Germline CDR1 SGHTA, CDR2 FQGNSA. Here the CDR3 reads CASRPGWVNTDTQYF. CDR3 DNA sequence: TGTGCCAGCAGACCAGGGTGGGTTAACACAGATACGCAGTATTTT.

The gene calls are TRBV6-1 and TRBJ1-2; 8 bases are a match to TRBD1. Per the germline V gene, CDR1 is MNHNS and CDR2 is SASEGT. The J segment lost 4 bases and the V segment lost 3 bases, leaving 7 bases of the junction unmatched. CDR3 length equals 15 residues. The CDR3 sequence is CASSDWTGLAYGYTF. CDR3 sequence (DNA): TGTGCCAGCAGTGACTGGACAGGGCTGGCCTATGGCTACACCTTC.

The V call is TRBV23-1, the J call TRBJ2-5; D is perhaps TRBD2 (5 bases). TRBJ2-7 explains the end of the DNA better; the J call may be wrong. TRBV23-1 is placed among ORFs of uncertain function. The CDR3 contains 13 residues. The CDR3 sequence: CASTGKRLYEQYF. The CDR3 coding sequence is TGCGCCAGCACGGGGAAGAGGCTTTACGAGCAGTACTTC.

V and J are TRBV7-2 and TRBJ2-5; D is undetermined. The CDR3 loop spans 12 amino acids. Looked up from germline, CDR1 is SGHTA and CDR2 is FQGNSA. Trimming stripped 1 base from V and 7 bases from J, with 7 bases between. CDR3 in amino acids: CASSLDLGTQYF. The CDR3 coding sequence is TGTGCCAGCAGCTTAGACCTCGGGACCCAGTACTTC. The whole variable domain, filled in from reference TRBV7-2 and TRBJ2-5, reads GAGVSQSPSNKVTEKGKDVELRCDPISGHTALYWYRQSLGQGLEFLIYFQGNSAPDKSGLPSDRFSAERTGGSVSTLTIQRTQQEDSAVYLCASSLDLGTQYFGPGTRLLVL.

V usage is TRBV15 and J usage is TRBJ1-2; tentative D call: TRBD1 (6 bases). The CDR3 extends over 14 amino acids. CDR1 LNHNV and CDR2 YYDKDF come from the germline V gene (reference sequence). V was clipped by 1 base and J by 12 bases, with 18 bases between them. The CDR3 is CATSRGQGKGGDTF. Here the CDR3 DNA reads TGTGCCACCAGCAGAGGTCAGGGGAAGGGTGGAGACACCTTC.

This chain links TRBV11-2 with TRBJ1-2; the D is unclear. Trimming cost V 5 bases and J 6 bases, with 10 bases left between them. The CDR3 has 12 residues. Germline V gene data show CDR1 as SGHAT and CDR2 as FQNNGV. The CDR3 spells CASSLTPDGYTF. The DNA of the CDR3 is TGTGCCAGCAGCCTGACTCCGGATGGCTACACCTTC. The variable domain in full, completed from reference TRBV11-2 and TRBJ1-2, reads EAGVAQSPRYKIIEKRQSVAFWCNPISGHATLYWYQQILGQGPKLLIQFQNNGVVDDSQLPKDRFSAERLKGVDSTLKIQPAKLEDSAVYLCASSLTPDGYTFGSGTRLTVV.

Only a few counts were recorded for this clone. This chain links TRBV10-3 with TRBJ2-2; 10 nucleotides align to TRBD1. V trimming: 6 bases; J trimming: 4 bases; junction bases outside the gene matches: 5. The CDR3 runs to 15 residues. The germline V gene has CDR1 ENHRY and CDR2 SYGVKD. The CDR3 DNA reads TGTGCCATCAGAGACAGGGGGCAAGGCACCGGGGAGCTGTTTTTT. This gives the protein CAIRDRGQGTGELFF.

The rearrangement joins TRBV18 to TRBJ1-1; D is uncertain. CDR1 KGHSH and CDR2 LQKENI come from the germline V gene. Trimming took off 4 bases at V and 1 base at J, with 10 bases between the two ends. CDR3 length equals 14 residues. The CDR3 sequence is CASSLKGGNTEAFF. Written as DNA, the CDR3 is TGTGCCAGCTCACTCAAAGGCGGGAACACTGAAGCTTTCTTT.

As for this clone: The junction and the germline gene differ at one end; a read error may be behind it. The J gene is TRBJ1-2, the V gene TRBV7-9; 7 bases line up with TRBD1. Germline V gene lookup returns CDR1 SEHNR and CDR2 FQNEAQ (reference sequence). The CDR3 contains 14 residues. This CDR3 reads CASGLGQANYGYTF. CDR3 bases: TGTGCCAGCGGCTTAGGACAGGCCAACTATGGCTACACCTTC.